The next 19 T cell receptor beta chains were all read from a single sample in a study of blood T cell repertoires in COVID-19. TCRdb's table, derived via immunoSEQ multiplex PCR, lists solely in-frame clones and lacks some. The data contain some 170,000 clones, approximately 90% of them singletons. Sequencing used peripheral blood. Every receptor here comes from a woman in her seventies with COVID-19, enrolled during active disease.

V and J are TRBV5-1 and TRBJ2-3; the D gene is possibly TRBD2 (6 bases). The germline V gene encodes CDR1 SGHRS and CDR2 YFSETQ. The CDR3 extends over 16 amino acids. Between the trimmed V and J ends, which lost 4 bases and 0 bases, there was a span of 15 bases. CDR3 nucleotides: TGCGCCAGCAGCGGAGGGGAGCGCCTCAGCACAGATACGCAGTATTTT. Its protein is CASSGGERLSTDTQYF.

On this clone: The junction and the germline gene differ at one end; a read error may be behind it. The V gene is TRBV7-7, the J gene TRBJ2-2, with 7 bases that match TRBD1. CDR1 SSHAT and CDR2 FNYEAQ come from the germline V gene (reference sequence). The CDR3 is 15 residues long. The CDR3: CASSPRTGPAGELFF. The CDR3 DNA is TGTGCTAGCAGCCCCCGGACAGGTCCTGCCGGGGAGCTGTTTTTT.

CDR3 DNA sequence: TGTGCCACCAGTGATCCTGGACTAGTCCGCAATGAGCAGTTCTTC. Amino acid sequence: CATSDPGLVRNEQFF. The gene calls are TRBV24-1 and TRBJ2-1; 7 bases agree with TRBD2. Germline lookup yields CDR1 KGHDR and CDR2 SFDVKD. V gave up 3 bases and J gave up 6 bases; unmatched junction bases: 7. The CDR3 consists of 15 residues.

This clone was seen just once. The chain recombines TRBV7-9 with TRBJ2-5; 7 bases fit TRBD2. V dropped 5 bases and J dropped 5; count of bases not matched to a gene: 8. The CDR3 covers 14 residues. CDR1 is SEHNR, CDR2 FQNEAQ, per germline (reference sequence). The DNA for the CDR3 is TGTGCCAGCAGCCGACTAGCCATACGGGAGACCCAGTACTTC. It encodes CASSRLAIRETQYF.

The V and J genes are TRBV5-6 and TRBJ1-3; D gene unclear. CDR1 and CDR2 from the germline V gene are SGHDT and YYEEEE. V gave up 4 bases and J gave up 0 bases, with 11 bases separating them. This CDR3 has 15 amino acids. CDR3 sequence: CASSSGRLSGNTIYF. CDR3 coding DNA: TGTGCCAGCAGCAGCGGGAGGCTCTCTGGAAACACCATATATTTT.

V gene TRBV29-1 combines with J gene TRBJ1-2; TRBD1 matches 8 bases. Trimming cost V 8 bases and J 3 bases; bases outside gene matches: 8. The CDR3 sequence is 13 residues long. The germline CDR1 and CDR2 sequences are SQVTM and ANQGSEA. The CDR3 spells CSSLQGADYGYTF. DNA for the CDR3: TGCAGCTCGTTGCAGGGGGCGGACTATGGCTACACCTTC.

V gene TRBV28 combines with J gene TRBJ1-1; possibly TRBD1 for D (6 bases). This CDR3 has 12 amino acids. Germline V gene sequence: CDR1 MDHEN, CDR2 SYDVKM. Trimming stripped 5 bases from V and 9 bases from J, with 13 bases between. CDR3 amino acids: CASSPTGIKAFF. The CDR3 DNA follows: TGTGCCAGCAGTCCAACAGGGATTAAAGCTTTCTTT.

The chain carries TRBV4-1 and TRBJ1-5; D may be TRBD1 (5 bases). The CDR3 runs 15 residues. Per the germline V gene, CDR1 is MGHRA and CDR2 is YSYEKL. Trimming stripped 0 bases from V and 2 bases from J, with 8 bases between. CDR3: CASSQEQARNQPQHF. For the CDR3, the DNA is TGCGCCAGCAGCCAAGAACAGGCCCGCAATCAGCCCCAGCATTTT.

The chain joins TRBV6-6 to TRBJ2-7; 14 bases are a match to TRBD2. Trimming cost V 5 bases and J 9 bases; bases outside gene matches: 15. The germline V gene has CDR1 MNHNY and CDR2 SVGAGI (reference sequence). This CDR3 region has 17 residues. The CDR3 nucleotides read TGTGCCAGCAGTCTAGCAGGGACTAGCGGGAGAATTGGGCGGCAGTACTTC. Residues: CASSLAGTSGRIGRQYF.

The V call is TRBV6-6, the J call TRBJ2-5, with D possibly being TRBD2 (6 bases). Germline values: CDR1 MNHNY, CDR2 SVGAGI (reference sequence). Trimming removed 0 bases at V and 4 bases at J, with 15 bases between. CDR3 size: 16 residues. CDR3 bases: TGTGCCAGCAGTTACTCGGGGGGTCAGGTGGTAGAGACCCAGTACTTC. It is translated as CASSYSGGQVVETQYF.

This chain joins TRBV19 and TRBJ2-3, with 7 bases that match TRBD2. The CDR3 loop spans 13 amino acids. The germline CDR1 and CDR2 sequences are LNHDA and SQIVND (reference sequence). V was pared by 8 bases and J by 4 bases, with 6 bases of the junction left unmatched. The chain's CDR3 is CASRAAGADTQYF. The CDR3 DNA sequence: TGTGCCAGTCGAGCCGCGGGGGCAGATACGCAGTATTTT.

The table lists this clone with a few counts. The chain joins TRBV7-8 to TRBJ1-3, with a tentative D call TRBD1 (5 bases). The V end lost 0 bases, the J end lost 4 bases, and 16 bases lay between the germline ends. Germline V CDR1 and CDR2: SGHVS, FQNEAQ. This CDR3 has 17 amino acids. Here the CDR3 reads CASSLALTTVRGNTIYF. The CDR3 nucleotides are TGTGCCAGCAGCTTAGCCTTGACGACAGTTAGGGGAAACACCATATATTTT. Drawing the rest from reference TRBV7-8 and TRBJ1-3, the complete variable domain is GAGVSQSPRYKVAKRGQDVALRCDPISGHVSLFWYQQALGQGPEFLTYFQNEAQLDKSGLPSDRFFAERPEGSVSTLKIQRTQQEDSAVYLCASSLALTTVRGNTIYFGEGSWLTVV.

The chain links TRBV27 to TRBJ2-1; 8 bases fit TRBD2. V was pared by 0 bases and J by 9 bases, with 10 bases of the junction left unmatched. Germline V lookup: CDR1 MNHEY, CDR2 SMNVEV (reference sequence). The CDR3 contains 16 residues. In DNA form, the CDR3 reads TGTGCCAGCAGTTTATCTATGGCGGGAGGAGTCGGTGAGCAGTTCTTC. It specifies CASSLSMAGGVGEQFF.

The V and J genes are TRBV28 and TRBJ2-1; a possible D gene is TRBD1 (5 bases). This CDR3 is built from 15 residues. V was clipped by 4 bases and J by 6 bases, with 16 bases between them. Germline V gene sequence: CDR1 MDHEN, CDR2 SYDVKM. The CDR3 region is CASSSTRVRGNEQFF. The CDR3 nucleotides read TGTGCCAGCAGTTCCACCCGGGTTAGGGGCAATGAGCAGTTCTTC.

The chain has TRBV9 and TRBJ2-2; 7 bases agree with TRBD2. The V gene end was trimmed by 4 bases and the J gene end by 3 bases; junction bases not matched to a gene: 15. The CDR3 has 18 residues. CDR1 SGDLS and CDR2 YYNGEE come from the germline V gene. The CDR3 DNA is TGTGCCAGCAGCCCCGGGCCGGGGGGAGGCCACCACACCGGGGAGCTGTTTTTT. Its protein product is CASSPGPGGGHHTGELFF.

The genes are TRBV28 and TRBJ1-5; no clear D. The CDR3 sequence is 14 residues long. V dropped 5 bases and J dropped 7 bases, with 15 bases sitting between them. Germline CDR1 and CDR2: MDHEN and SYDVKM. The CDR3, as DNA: TGTGCCAGCAGTATTTCATACTTGAACCAGCCCCAGCATTTT. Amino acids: CASSISYLNQPQHF.

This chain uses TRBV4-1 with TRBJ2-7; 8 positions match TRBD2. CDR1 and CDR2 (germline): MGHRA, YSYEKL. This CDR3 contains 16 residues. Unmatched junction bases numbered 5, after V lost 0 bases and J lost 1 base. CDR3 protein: CASSQDPGGVSYEQYF. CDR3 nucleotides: TGCGCCAGCAGCCAAGACCCCGGGGGGGTATCCTACGAGCAGTACTTC.

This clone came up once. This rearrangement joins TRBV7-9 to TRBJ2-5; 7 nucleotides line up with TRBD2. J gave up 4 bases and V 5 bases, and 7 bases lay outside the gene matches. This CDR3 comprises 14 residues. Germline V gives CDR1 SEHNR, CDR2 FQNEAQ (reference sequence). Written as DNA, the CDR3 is TGTGCCAGCAGCGCAACGGGGGGATTAGAGACCCAGTACTTC. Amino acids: CASSATGGLETQYF.

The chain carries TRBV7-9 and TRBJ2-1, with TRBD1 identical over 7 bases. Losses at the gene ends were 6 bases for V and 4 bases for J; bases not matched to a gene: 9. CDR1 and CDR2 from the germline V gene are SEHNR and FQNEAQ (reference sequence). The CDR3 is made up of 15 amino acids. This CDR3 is CASRHRGEGYNEQFF. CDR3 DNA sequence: TGTGCCAGCAGACACAGGGGAGAGGGGTACAATGAGCAGTTCTTC. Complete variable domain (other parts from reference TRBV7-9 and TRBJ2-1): DTGVSQNPRHKITKRGQNVTFRCDPISEHNRLYWYRQTLGQGPEFLTYFQNEAQLEKSRLLSDRFSAERPKGSFSTLEIQRTEQGDSAMYLCASRHRGEGYNEQFFGPGTRLTVL.